This T cell receptor beta chain was identified during a study of cytomegalovirus exposure and HLA in healthy donors. Comments on this clone: Its antigen is unidentified.

Both 60 Vbeta primers and 13 Jbeta primers went into the PCR. Repertoires were generated with immunoSEQ multiplex PCR, while TCRdb's copy carries only in-frame clones and drops some. Among approximately 130,000 clones listed, 70% to 85% were seen once. Germline V gene sequence: CDR1 LNHNV, CDR2 YYDKDF (reference sequence). The CDR3 totals 17 residues. Trimming pared 0 bases from V and 0 bases from J, leaving 13 bases between. Regarding the study as a whole: In a later analysis, most CMV-associated TCR beta chains appeared HLA-restricted.

The chain has TRBV15 and TRBJ2-3; TRBD1 might be the D (6 bases). This TCR derives from a boy between 2 and 10 years old in good health and CMV-seronegative. Sequencing was carried out using PBMCs. The CDR3: CATSRERGGTSTDTQYF. The DNA for the CDR3 is TGTGCCACCAGCAGAGAACGAGGGGGAACTAGCACAGATACGCAGTATTTT.